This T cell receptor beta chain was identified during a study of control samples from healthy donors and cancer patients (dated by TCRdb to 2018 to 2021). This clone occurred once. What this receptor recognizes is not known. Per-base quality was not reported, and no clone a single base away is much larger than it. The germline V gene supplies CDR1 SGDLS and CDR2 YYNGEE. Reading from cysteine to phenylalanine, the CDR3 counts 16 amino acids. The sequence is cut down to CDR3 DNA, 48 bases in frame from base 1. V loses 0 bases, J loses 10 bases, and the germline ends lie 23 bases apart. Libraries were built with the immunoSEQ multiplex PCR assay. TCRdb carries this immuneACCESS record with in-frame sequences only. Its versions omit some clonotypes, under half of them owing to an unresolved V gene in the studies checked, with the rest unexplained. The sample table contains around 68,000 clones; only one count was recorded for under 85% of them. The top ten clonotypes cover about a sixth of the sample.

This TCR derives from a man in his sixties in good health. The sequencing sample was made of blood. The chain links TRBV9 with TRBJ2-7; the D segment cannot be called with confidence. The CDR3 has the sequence CASSVAPLSGWVPQYF. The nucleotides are TGTGCCAGCAGCGTAGCCCCCCTTTCTGGGTGGGTACCCCAGTACTTC.